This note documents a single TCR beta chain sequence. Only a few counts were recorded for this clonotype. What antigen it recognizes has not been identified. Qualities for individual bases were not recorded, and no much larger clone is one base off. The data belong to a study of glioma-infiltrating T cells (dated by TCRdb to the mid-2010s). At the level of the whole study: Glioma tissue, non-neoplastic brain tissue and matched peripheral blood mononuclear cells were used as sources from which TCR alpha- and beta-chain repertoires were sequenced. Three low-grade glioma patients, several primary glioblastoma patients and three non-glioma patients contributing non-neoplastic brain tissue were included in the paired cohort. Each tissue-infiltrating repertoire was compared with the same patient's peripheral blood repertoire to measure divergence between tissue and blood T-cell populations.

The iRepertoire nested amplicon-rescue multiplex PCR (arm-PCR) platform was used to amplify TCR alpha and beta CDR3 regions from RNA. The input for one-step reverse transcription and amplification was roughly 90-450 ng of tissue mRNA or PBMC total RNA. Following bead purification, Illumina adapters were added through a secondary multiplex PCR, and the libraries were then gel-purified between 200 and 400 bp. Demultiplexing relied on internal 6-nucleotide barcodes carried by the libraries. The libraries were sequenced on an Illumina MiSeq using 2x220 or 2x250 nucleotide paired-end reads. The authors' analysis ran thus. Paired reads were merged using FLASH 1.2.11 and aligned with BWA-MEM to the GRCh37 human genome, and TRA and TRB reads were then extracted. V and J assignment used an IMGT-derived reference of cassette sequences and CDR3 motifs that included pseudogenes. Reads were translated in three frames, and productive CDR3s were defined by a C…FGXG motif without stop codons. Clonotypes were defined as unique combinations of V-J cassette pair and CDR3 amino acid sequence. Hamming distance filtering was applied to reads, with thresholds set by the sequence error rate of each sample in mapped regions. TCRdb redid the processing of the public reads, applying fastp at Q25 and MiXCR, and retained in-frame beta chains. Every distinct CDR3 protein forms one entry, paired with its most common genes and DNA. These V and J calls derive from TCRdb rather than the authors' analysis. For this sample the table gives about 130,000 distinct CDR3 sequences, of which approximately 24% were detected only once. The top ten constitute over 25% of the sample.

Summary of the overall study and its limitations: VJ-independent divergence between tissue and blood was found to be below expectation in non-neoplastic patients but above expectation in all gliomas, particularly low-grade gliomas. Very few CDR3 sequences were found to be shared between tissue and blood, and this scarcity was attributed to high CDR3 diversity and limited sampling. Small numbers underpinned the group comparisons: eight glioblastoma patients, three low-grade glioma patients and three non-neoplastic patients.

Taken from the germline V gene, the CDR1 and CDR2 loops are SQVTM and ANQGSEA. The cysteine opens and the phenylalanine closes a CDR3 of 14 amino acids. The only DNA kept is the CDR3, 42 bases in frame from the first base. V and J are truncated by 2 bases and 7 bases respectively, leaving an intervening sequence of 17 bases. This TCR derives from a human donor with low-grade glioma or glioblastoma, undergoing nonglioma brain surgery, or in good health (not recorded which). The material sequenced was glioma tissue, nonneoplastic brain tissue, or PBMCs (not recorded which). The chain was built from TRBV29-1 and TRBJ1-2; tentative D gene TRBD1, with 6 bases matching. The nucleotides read TGCAGCGTTGAAAGGCGGCAGGGGCTGCTTGGCTACACCTTC. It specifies CSVERRQGLLGYTF.